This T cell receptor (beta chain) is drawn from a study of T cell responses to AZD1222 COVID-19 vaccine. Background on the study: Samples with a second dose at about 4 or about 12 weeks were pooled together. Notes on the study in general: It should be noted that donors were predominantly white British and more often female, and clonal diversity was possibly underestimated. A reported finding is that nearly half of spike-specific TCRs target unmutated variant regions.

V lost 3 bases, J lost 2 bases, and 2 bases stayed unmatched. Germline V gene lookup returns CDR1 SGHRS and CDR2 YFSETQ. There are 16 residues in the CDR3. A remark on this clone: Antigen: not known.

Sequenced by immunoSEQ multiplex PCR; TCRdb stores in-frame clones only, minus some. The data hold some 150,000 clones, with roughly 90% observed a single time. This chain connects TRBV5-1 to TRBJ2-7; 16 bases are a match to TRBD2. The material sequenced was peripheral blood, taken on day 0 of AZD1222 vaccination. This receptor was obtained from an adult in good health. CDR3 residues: CASSWGLAGGPYEQYF. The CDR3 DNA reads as TGCGCCAGCAGCTGGGGACTAGCGGGGGGGCCCTACGAGCAGTACTTC.